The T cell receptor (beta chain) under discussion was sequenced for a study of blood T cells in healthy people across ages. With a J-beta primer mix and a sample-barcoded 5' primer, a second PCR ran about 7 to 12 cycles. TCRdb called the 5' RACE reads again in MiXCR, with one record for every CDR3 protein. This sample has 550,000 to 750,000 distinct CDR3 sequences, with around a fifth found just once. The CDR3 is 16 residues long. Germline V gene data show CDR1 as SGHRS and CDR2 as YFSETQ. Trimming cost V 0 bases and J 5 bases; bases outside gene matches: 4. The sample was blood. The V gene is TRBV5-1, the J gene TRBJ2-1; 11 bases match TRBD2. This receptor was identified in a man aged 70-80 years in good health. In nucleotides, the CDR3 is TGCGCCAGCAGCTTGGTTCCTAGCGGGAGGAACAATGAGCAGTTCTTC. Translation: CASSLVPSGRNNEQFF.